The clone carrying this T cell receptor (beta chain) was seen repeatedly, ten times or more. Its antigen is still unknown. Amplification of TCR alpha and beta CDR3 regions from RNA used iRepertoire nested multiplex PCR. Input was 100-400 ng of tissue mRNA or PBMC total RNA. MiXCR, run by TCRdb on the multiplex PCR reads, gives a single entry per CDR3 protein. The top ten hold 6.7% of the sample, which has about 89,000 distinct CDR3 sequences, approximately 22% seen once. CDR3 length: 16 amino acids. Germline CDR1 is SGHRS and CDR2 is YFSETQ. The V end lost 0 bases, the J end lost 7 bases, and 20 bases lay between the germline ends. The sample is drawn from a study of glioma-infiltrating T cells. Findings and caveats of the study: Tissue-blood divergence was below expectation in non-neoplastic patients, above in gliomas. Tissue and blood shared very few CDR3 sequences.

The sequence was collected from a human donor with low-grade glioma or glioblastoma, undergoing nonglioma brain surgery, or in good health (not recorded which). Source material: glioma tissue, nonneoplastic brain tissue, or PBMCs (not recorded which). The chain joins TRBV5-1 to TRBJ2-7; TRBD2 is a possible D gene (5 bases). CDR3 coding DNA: TGCGCCAGCAGCTTGGATTGGCCAGGAGGCAATGGTGAGCAGTACTTC. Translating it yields CASSLDWPGGNGEQYF. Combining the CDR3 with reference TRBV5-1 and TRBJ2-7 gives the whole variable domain KAGVTQTPRYLIKTRGQQVTLSCSPISGHRSVSWYQQTPGQGLQFLFEYFSETQRNKGNFPGRFSGRQFSNSRSEMNVSTLELGDSALYLCASSLDWPGGNGEQYFGPGTRLTVT.